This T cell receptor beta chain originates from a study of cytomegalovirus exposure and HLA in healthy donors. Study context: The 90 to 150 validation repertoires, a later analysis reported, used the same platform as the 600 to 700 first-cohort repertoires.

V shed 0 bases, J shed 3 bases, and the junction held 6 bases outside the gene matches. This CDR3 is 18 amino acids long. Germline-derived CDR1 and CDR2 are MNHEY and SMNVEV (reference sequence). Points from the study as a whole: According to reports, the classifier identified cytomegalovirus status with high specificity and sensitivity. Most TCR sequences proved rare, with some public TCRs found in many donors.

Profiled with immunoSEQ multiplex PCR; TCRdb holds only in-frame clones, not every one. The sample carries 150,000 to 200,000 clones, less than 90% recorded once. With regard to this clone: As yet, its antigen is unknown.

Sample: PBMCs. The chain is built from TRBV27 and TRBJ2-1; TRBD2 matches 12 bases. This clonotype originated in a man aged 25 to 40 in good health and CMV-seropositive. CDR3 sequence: CASSLSLAGGPSYNEQFF. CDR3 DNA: TGTGCCAGCAGTTTATCGCTAGCGGGAGGGCCCAGCTACAATGAGCAGTTCTTC.